This record covers a single T cell receptor beta chain. Its antigen is as yet unknown. The CDR3 is made up of 11 amino acids. Trimming took off 5 bases at V and 3 bases at J, with 5 bases between the two ends. Germline CDR1 SGHAT, CDR2 FQNNGV. In the library, individual cDNA molecules carried attached unique molecular identifiers. MiXCR was run by TCRdb on the 5' RACE reads, yielding one entry per CDR3 protein. In the table there are tens of thousands of distinct CDR3 sequences, approximately 6% of which are singletons. The sample comes from a study of early T cells in non-severe SARS-CoV-2 infection. Study-wide findings and caveats: In VDJdb matching, anti-spike CD8 responses were favored while private and CD4 specificities went missing.

This receptor was identified in an adult who was a healthcare worker with PCR-confirmed SARS-CoV-2 infection or an uninfected control (not recorded which). The chain links TRBV11-2 to TRBJ2-7; no clear D. The sample taken for sequencing was whole blood. The CDR3 loop is CASSLNYEQYF. For the CDR3, the DNA is TGTGCCAGCAGCCTCAACTACGAGCAGTACTTC.